The 25 T cell receptor beta chains below come from one sample, sequenced in a study of T cell changes during pregnancy in multiple sclerosis. Clones were read by immunoSEQ multiplex PCR, and TCRdb kept only the in-frame ones, dropping some. The sample shows 120,000 or so clones, roughly 92% of them seen only once. Source: peripheral blood, taken before pregnancy. These receptors all come from a female donor with multiple sclerosis, enrolled in a pregnancy study.

The V and J genes are TRBV5-1 and TRBJ1-2, with D maybe TRBD1 (6 bases). The CDR3 covers 14 residues. V was clipped by 2 bases and J by 3 bases, with 11 bases between them. Germline V lookup: CDR1 SGHRS, CDR2 YFSETQ. The CDR3 coding sequence is TGCGCCAGCAGCTTACAGGGTGTCGACTATGGCTACACCTTC. It translates to CASSLQGVDYGYTF.

This sequence joins TRBV6-1 and TRBJ2-1; maybe TRBD2 (5 bases). The CDR3 sequence is 13 residues long. Germline V CDR1 and CDR2: MNHNS, SASEGT. Trimming pared 2 bases from V and 7 bases from J, leaving 9 bases between. The CDR3 loop reads CASSERGWNEQFF. The DNA for the CDR3 is TGTGCCAGCAGTGAACGGGGTTGGAATGAGCAGTTCTTC.

The genes are TRBV7-2 and TRBJ1-2, with 10 bases aligning to TRBD1. J was trimmed by 5 bases and V by 3 bases; bases with no gene match: 6. The CDR3 runs 15 residues. The germline CDR1 and CDR2 sequences are SGHTA and FQGNSA. CDR3 protein: CASSFGSDRGYGYTF. Here the CDR3 DNA reads TGTGCCAGCAGCTTTGGGTCGGACAGGGGGTATGGCTACACCTTC.

The V and J genes are TRBV30 and TRBJ2-7, with 12 bases identical to TRBD2. The length of the CDR3 is 18 residues. After removal of 3 bases from V and 2 bases from J, the junction contained 14 bases not matched to a gene. Germline V gene sequence: CDR1 GTSNPN, CDR2 SVGIG (reference sequence). The CDR3 protein is CAWSRYLGTSGPTYEQYF. In DNA form, the CDR3 reads TGTGCCTGGAGCCGATATCTCGGGACTAGCGGGCCCACCTACGAGCAGTACTTC.

This clone was picked up a small number of times. The chain recombines TRBV7-9 with TRBJ2-7, with 8 bases identical to TRBD2. Trimming took 4 bases from V and 2 from J; bases not matched to a gene: 1. In germline, CDR1 is SEHNR, CDR2 FQNEAQ (reference sequence). The CDR3 runs to 13 residues. CDR3 coding DNA: TGTGCCAGCAGCTGGCGGGGGGCCTACGAGCAGTACTTC. It is translated as CASSWRGAYEQYF.

V gene TRBV28 combines with J gene TRBJ2-7; 8 nucleotides line up with TRBD2. This CDR3 has 16 amino acids. V gave up 9 bases and J gave up 7 bases; unmatched junction bases: 20. Per the germline V gene, CDR1 is MDHEN and CDR2 is SYDVKM. CDR3 region: CARASGRAETGGEQYF. CDR3 nucleotides: TGTGCCAGAGCCTCTGGCAGGGCCGAAACGGGGGGGGAGCAGTACTTC.

This chain uses TRBV6-1 with TRBJ2-1; the match to TRBD2 covers 8 bases. The CDR3 sequence is 15 residues long. The junction had 15 bases not matched to a gene; V was cut back by 10 bases and J by 7 bases. Germline CDR1 and CDR2: MNHNS and SASEGT. The CDR3, as DNA: TGTGCCATAGGCCCTTTGACGGGGGGGCTAAATGAGCAGTTCTTC. This sequence encodes CAIGPLTGGLNEQFF.

This clone was picked up a small number of times. The chain links TRBV15 to TRBJ2-5; D is perhaps TRBD1 (6 bases). The germline V gene has CDR1 LNHNV and CDR2 YYDKDF (reference sequence). Trimming took off 3 bases at V and 1 base at J, with 12 bases between the two ends. This CDR3 spans 15 amino acids. CDR3 nucleotide sequence: TGTGCCACCAGCAGCGTGGACAGCCTCCAAGAGACCCAGTACTTC. Its translation is CATSSVDSLQETQYF.

The gene calls are TRBV5-6 and TRBJ1-4; 8 bases are shared with TRBD1. There are 14 residues in the CDR3. Germline V gives CDR1 SGHDT, CDR2 YYEEEE. V was clipped by 3 bases and J by 8 bases; unmatched bases: 6. In nucleotides, the CDR3 is TGTGCCAGCAGCTCAGGGGGCAGACCAGAAAAACTGTTTTTT. Translation gives CASSSGGRPEKLFF.

The rearrangement links TRBV5-4 to TRBJ2-7, with D unresolved. V was clipped by 2 bases and J by 2 bases, with 14 bases between them. CDR1 and CDR2 (germline): SGHNT, YYREEE (reference sequence). CDR3 length: 15 amino acids. The CDR3 protein is CASSFQSGGAYEQYF. The CDR3 bases are TGTGCCAGCAGCTTTCAGTCTGGCGGCGCCTACGAGCAGTACTTC.

The chain couples TRBV5-6 to TRBJ1-5; D gene uncertain. V was shortened by 0 bases and J by 7 bases, with 11 bases between the two germline ends. The germline V gene has CDR1 SGHDT and CDR2 YYEEEE. This CDR3 comprises 14 residues. The CDR3 spells CASSLARETQPQHF. CDR3 bases: TGTGCCAGCAGCTTGGCGCGGGAGACCCAGCCCCAGCATTTT.

The V gene is TRBV11-2, the J gene TRBJ1-1, with 9 bases matching TRBD1. J was trimmed by 4 bases and V by 4 bases; bases with no gene match: 7. This CDR3 region has 15 residues. CDR1 SGHAT and CDR2 FQNNGV come from the germline V gene. The CDR3 nucleotides read TGTGCCAGCAGCTCTCGGGAACAGGGGGCCACTGAAGCTTTCTTT. Amino acids: CASSSREQGATEAFF. The full variable domain, completed using reference TRBV11-2 and TRBJ1-1, is EAGVAQSPRYKIIEKRQSVAFWCNPISGHATLYWYQQILGQGPKLLIQFQNNGVVDDSQLPKDRFSAERLKGVDSTLKIQPAKLEDSAVYLCASSSREQGATEAFFGQGTRLTVV.

The chain recombines TRBV29-1 with TRBJ2-3; D call uncertain. The CDR3 extends over 13 amino acids. The germline V gene has CDR1 SQVTM and CDR2 ANQGSEA. Trimming took off 7 bases at V and 6 bases at J, with 17 bases between the two ends. CDR3 in amino acids: CSAKLYRWDTQYF. The CDR3 DNA reads as TGCAGCGCTAAACTCTACCGGTGGGATACGCAGTATTTT.

The chain employs TRBV27 and TRBJ1-2; TRBD1 might be the D (6 bases). This CDR3 spans 15 amino acids. Trimming cost V 6 bases and J 8 bases, with 22 bases left between them. The germline V gene has CDR1 MNHEY and CDR2 SMNVEV (reference sequence). CDR3 protein: CASRIGGDLPEGYTF. The CDR3 coding sequence is TGTGCCAGCAGAATAGGGGGAGATCTTCCTGAAGGCTACACCTTC.

This clone was seen a single time. The rearrangement uses TRBV5-4 and TRBJ1-6, with 8 positions matching TRBD1. This CDR3 is 15 amino acids long. Germline-derived CDR1 and CDR2 are SGHNT and YYREEE (reference sequence). Trimming cost V 4 bases and J 9 bases; bases outside gene matches: 9. DNA of the CDR3: TGTGCCAGCAGCCTCCGGGACAGGTCTTCTTCACCCCTCCACTTT. Amino acid sequence: CASSLRDRSSSPLHF.

CDR3 nucleotides: TGTGCCAGCAGTGAGTCCGCGGGGGTTGTAGGTGAAAAACTGTTTTTT. Its translation is CASSESAGVVGEKLFF. The genes are TRBV25-1 and TRBJ1-4; a possible D gene is TRBD1 (5 bases). CDR1 and CDR2 from the germline V gene are MGHDK and SYGVNS. The CDR3 has 16 residues. Trimming left V 3 bases short and J 7 bases short, with 18 bases between.

The chain combines TRBV6-5 with TRBJ2-7, with a tentative D call TRBD1 (6 bases). The CDR3 length is 14 residues. CDR1 and CDR2 from the germline V gene are MNHEY and SVGAGI. V was trimmed by 6 bases and J by 7 bases, leaving 19 bases between them. Written as DNA, the CDR3 is TGTGCCAGCAGGAAACCGACAGGACCCCTGGAGCAGTACTTC. Encoded protein: CASRKPTGPLEQYF.

CDR3 coding DNA: TGCGCCAGCAGCTTGGCCTTGACAGATAACTATGGCTACACCTTC. It codes for CASSLALTDNYGYTF. This chain joins TRBV5-1 and TRBJ1-2, with D perhaps TRBD1 (5 bases). The ends were cut back, 0 bases at V and 1 base at J, with 10 bases in the middle. This CDR3 is built from 15 residues. Germline CDR1 reads SGHRS; CDR2 reads YFSETQ.

V gene TRBV2 combines with J gene TRBJ2-5; TRBD2 matches at 10 bases. The CDR3 has 15 residues. The junction had 3 bases not matched to a gene; V was cut back by 3 bases and J by 2 bases. CDR1 and CDR2 (germline): SNHLY, FYNNEI. The CDR3 protein is CASSDGLAAQETQYF. The CDR3 DNA follows: TGTGCCAGCAGTGACGGACTAGCGGCACAAGAGACCCAGTACTTC. Supplemented by reference TRBV2 and TRBJ2-5, the full variable domain reads EPEVTQTPSHQVTQMGQEVILRCVPISNHLYFYWYRQILGQKVEFLVSFYNNEISEKSEIFDDQFSVERPDGSNFTLKIRSTKLEDSAMYFCASSDGLAAQETQYFGPGTRLLVL.

The V and J genes are TRBV28 and TRBJ1-2, with TRBD1 identical over 9 bases. CDR1 is MDHEN, CDR2 SYDVKM, per germline. V trimming: 4 bases; J trimming: 3 bases; junction bases outside the gene matches: 12. The CDR3 loop spans 17 amino acids. CDR3 in amino acids: CASSWGGGDRDYYGYTF. The DNA for the CDR3 is TGTGCCAGCAGTTGGGGTGGAGGGGACAGGGATTACTATGGCTACACCTTC.

The chain employs TRBV5-1 and TRBJ2-4, with D unclear. Trimming pared 5 bases from V and 5 bases from J, leaving 17 bases between. This CDR3 contains 15 residues. From germline, CDR1 is SGHRS and CDR2 YFSETQ. The CDR3 region is CASRSGFGVENIQYF. The CDR3, as DNA: TGCGCCAGCAGGAGTGGATTTGGAGTCGAAAACATTCAGTACTTC.

The J gene is TRBJ1-2, the V gene TRBV13; a possible D gene is TRBD1 (5 bases). The CDR3 extends over 15 amino acids. The germline CDR1 and CDR2 sequences are PRHDT and FYEKMQ (reference sequence). Trimming took off 4 bases at V and 8 bases at J, with 20 bases between the two ends. As DNA, the CDR3 is TGTGCCAGCAGCTCCCAGAGACGGGGGGTAACAGGCTACACCTTC. It yields the protein CASSSQRRGVTGYTF.

The genes are TRBV6-1 and TRBJ1-4, with D possibly matching TRBD1 (5 bases). The CDR3 length is 14 residues. The V and J ends lost 3 bases and 8 bases respectively, with 13 bases between them. Looked up from germline, CDR1 is MNHNS and CDR2 is SASEGT. CDR3 in amino acids: CASSDVRVGEKLFF. The CDR3 DNA is TGTGCCAGCAGTGATGTCAGGGTCGGGGAAAAACTGTTTTTT.

This clone has only one observation. This chain links TRBV30 with TRBJ2-7; TRBD1 matches at 9 bases. Trimming removed 1 base from V and 3 bases from J; junction bases left unmatched: 7. CDR1 and CDR2 from the germline V gene are GTSNPN and SVGIG (reference sequence). This CDR3 is 15 amino acids long. The CDR3 DNA is TGTGCCTGGAGTGGGGACAGGGCGGGCAGCTACGAGCAGTACTTC. Translated, it gives CAWSGDRAGSYEQYF.

The chain links TRBV6-5 to TRBJ2-7, with D unresolved. This CDR3 is 16 amino acids long. Trimming pared 0 bases from V and 5 bases from J, leaving 17 bases between. Looked up from germline, CDR1 is MNHEY and CDR2 is SVGAGI. The CDR3 nucleotides read TGTGCCAGCAGTTACTCTGGGCACCAGCCCGCCCACGAGCAGTACTTC. As protein: CASSYSGHQPAHEQYF.